This T cell receptor (beta chain) was recorded in a study of identical twins. Findings and limits, study-wide: There were fewer insertions in abundant cord blood beta clonotypes, but memory repertoires showed no such pattern. For zero-insertion analyses, partial confounding could come from invariant MAIT and iNKT cells.

This CDR3 is built from 24 residues. As to this clonotype: Its antigen is unknown. At one end, the junction sequence differs from germline, possibly due to a read error.

Using its own MiXCR run on the 5' RACE reads, TCRdb lists one record per CDR3 protein. The data hold about 890,000 distinct CDR3 sequences, with roughly an eighth observed a single time. These same data were also listed under a study on yellow fever vaccine responses in identical twins. As that report states: Convergence reportedly seemed to mark part of the twins' vaccine T cell response, with personalization marking the rest.

Specimen: PBMCs. The chain joins TRBV12-3 or TRBV12-4 to TRBJ2-6; tentatively, D is TRBD1 (5 bases). This sequence was found in a woman aged 18-30 years in good health. In DNA form, the CDR3 reads TGTGCCAGCAGTTTAGGATTCGGGTTCAGTAGGACAACCAACAACCCCTCTGGGGCCAACGTCCCGACTTTC. Its translation: CASSLGFGFSRTTNNPSGANVPTF.